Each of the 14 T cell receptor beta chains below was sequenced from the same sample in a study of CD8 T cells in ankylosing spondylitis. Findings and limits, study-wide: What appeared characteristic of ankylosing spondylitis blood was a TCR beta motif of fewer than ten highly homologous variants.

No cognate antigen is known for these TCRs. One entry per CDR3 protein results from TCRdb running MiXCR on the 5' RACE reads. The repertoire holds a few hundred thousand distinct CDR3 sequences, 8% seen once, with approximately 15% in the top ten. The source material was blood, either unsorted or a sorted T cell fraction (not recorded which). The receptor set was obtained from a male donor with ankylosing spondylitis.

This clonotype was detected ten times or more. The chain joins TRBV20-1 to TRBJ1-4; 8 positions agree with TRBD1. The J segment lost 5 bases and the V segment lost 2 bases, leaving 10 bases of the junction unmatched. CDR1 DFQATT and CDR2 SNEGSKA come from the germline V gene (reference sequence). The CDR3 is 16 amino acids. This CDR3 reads CSARRIQGGPNEKLFF. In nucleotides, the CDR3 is TGCAGTGCTAGACGGATACAGGGGGGACCAAATGAAAAACTGTTTTTT.

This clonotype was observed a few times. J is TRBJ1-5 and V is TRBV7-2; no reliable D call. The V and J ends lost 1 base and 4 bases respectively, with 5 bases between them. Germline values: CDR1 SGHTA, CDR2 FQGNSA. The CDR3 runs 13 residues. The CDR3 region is CASSLVQNQPQHF. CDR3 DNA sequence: TGTGCCAGCAGCTTAGTGCAGAATCAGCCCCAGCATTTT.

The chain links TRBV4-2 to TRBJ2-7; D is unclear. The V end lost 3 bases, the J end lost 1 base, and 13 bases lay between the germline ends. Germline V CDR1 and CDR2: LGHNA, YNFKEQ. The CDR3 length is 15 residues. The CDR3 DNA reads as TGTGCCAGCAGCCAGGAGACTGGTCCTTCCTACGAGCAGTACTTC. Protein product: CASSQETGPSYEQYF.

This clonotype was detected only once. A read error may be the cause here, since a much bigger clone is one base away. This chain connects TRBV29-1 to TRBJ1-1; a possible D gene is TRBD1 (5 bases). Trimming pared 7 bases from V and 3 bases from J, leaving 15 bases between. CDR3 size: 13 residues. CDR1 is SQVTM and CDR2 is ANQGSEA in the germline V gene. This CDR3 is CSATEAEDTEAFF. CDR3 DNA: TGCAGCGCGACAGAGGCTGAGGACACTGAAGCTTTCTTT.

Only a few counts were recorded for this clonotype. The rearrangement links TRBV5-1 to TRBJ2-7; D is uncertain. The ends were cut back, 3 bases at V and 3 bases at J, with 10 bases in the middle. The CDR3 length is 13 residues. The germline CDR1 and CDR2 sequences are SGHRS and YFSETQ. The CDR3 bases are TGCGCCAGCAGCTCCGACCCTCTCTACGAGCAGTACTTC. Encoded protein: CASSSDPLYEQYF.

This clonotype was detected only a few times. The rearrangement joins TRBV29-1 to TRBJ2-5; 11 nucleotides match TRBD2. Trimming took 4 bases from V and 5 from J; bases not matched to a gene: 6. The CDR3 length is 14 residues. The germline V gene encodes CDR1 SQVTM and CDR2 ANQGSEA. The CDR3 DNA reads TGCAGCGTTGCAACTAGCGGGAGAAGTGAGACCCAGTACTTC. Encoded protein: CSVATSGRSETQYF.

The DNA of the CDR3 is TGTGCCAGCAGTGAAGGGGCTACGGGGCGGGTATTCACAGATACGCAGTATTTT. Translating it yields CASSEGATGRVFTDTQYF. The chain is built from TRBV2 and TRBJ2-3; either TRBD1 or TRBD2 may fit D (5 bases each). The germline CDR1 and CDR2 sequences are SNHLY and FYNNEI. This CDR3 has 18 amino acids. V was cut by 1 base and J by 2 bases, with 19 bases left in between.

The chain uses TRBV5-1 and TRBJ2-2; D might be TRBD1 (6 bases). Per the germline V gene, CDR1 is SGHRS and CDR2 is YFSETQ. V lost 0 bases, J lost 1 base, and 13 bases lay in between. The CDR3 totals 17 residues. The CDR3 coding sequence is TGCGCCAGCAGCTTGGCGATTTCGACAGGGAACACCGGGGAGCTGTTTTTT. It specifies CASSLAISTGNTGELFF.

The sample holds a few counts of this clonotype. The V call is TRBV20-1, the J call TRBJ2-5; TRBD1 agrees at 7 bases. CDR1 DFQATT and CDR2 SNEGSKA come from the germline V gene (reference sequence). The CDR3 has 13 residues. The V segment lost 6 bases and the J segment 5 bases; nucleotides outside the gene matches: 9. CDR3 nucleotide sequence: TGCAGTGCCCTGGGACAGCCGATGGAGACCCAGTACTTC. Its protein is CSALGQPMETQYF.

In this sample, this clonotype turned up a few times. CDR3 sequence (DNA): TGTGCCAGCAACTCCGGGACTCAGCCCTACAATGAGCAGTTCTTC. It yields the protein CASNSGTQPYNEQFF. The chain is built from TRBV21-1 and TRBJ2-1; the D call in the table, TRBD2, was not verified against the DNA. TRBV21-1 is recorded as a pseudogene. The CDR3 is 15 amino acids.

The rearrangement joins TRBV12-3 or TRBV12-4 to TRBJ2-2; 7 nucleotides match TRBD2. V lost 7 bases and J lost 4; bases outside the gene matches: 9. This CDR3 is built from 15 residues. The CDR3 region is CASNQRDETTGELFF. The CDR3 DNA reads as TGTGCCAGCAACCAGCGGGATGAAACCACCGGGGAGCTGTTTTTT.

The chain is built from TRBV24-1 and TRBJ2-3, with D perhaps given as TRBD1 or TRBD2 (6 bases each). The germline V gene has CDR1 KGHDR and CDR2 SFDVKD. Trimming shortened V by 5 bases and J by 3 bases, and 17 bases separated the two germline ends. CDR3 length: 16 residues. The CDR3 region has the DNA TGTGCCACCAGTGCCCCCGGGGGCACAGGGACAGATACGCAGTATTTT. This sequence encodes CATSAPGGTGTDTQYF.

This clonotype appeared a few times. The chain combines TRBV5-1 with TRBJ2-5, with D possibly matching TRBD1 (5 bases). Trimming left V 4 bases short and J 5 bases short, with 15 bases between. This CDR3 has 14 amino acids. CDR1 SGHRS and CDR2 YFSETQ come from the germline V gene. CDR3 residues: CASSLQDPVETQYF. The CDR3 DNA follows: TGCGCCAGCAGCCTACAGGATCCAGTGGAGACCCAGTACTTC.

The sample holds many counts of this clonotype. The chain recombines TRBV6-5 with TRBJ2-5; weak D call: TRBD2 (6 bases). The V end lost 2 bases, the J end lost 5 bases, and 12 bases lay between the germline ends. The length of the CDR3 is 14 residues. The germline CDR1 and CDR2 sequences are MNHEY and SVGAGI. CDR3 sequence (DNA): TGTGCCAGCAGTTACGAGAGACTAGTCGAGACCCAGTACTTC. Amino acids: CASSYERLVETQYF.